This is a list of T cell receptor beta chains from one sample in a study of cytomegalovirus exposure and HLA in healthy donors. Clones were sequenced by immunoSEQ multiplex PCR, and TCRdb holds only the in-frame ones, with some missing. The sample lists fewer than 140,000 clones, about two thirds occurring once. What was sequenced was PBMCs. Receptor source: a boy between 10 and 17 years old in good health and CMV-seronegative. CDR3s include the opening cysteine and the closing phenylalanine or tryptophan. D genes are given only for firm matches. Clone sizes are given selectively: once, few, many, or a class where the clone is expanded.

TRBD1	TRBV15	NA	TRBJ2-5	TGTGCCACCAGCAGAGGGGGACAGGGGGCGGGAGAGACCCAGTACTTC	CATSRGGQGAGETQYF
TRBD1	TRBV28	NA	TRBJ1-4	TGTGCCAGCAGTCCCATAGGGACAGTCAAAGAAAAACTGTTTTTT	CASSPIGTVKEKLFF
TRBD2	TRBV10-3	NA	TRBJ2-3	TGTGCCACCAGTGTAGCGGGGGACAGCACAGATACGCAGTATTTT	CATSVAGDSTDTQYF
NA	TRBV7-9	NA	TRBJ1-4	TGTGCCAGCAGCCCCCGCGGAGGGTGGGATGAAAAACTGTTTTTT	CASSPRGGWDEKLFF
NA	TRBV6-5	NA	TRBJ2-5	TGTGCCAGCAGTTACAGGCGGCTGATCGAGACCCAGTACTTC	CASSYRRLIETQYF
NA	TRBV9	NA	TRBJ2-2	TGTGCCAGCAGCGCCAGACTATACAACACCGGGGAGCTGTTTTTT	CASSARLYNTGELFF
TRBD1	TRBV27	few	TRBJ2-7	TGTGCCAGCAGTCTACAGGGGGCGCAGTACGAGCAGTACTTC	CASSLQGAQYEQYF
NA	TRBV5-1	NA	TRBJ2-7	TGCGCCAGCAGCCTTTCCGGGAGCTCCTACGAGCAGTACTTC	CASSLSGSSYEQYF
NA	TRBV2	NA	TRBJ2-1	TGTGCCAGCAGTGAAGTCGACGGGAGACCCTACAATGAGCAGTTCTTC	CASSEVDGRPYNEQFF
TRBD1	TRBV30	NA	TRBJ1-1	TGTGCCTGGAGTGTAGAACAGGGGCTTCTCATGAACACTGAAGCTTTCTTT	CAWSVEQGLLMNTEAFF
NA	TRBV27	NA	TRBJ1-5	TGTGCCAGCAGTTTGCCCCGACGGGTAGCACCCCAGCATTTT	CASSLPRRVAPQHF
NA	TRBV7-8	few	TRBJ1-4	TGTGCCAGCAGCTTAGAACAGGCTAATGAAAAACTGTTTTTT	CASSLEQANEKLFF
NA	TRBV4-1	few	TRBJ2-7	TGCGCCAGCAGCCAAGCTCTGGTACTAGCAGTATCAACCTACGAGCAGTACTTC	CASSQALVLAVSTYEQYF
TRBD2	TRBV5-4	NA	TRBJ2-3	TGTGCCAGCAGCTTGGGAGGTAGCGGGGGGCGGGAAGATACGCAGTATTTT	CASSLGGSGGREDTQYF
NA	TRBV2	NA	TRBJ2-7	TGTGCCAGCAGTGAACATTTACGGGCCTACGAGCAGTACTTC	CASSEHLRAYEQYF
TRBD1	TRBV7-6	NA	TRBJ2-1	TGTGCCAGCAGCCGGCCCCCGGGACAGGGGATCTACAATGAGCAGTTCTTC	CASSRPPGQGIYNEQFF
TRBD1	TRBV28	NA	TRBJ1-1	TGTGCCAGCAGTCCCTACGACAGGGGGAAGAACACTGAAGCTTTCTTT	CASSPYDRGKNTEAFF
NA	TRBV15	NA	TRBJ2-7	TGTGCCACCAGCAGAGATCTGGGTCACAGGGCCTTC	CATSRDLGHRAF
TRBD2	TRBV6-5	once	TRBJ2-1	TGTGCCAGCAGCAACGGACTAGTCTACAATGAGCAGTTCTTC	CASSNGLVYNEQFF
NA	TRBV5-6	NA	TRBJ2-6	TGTGCCAGCAGTTATCCGGGAGCTGGGGCCAACGTCCTGACTTTC	CASSYPGAGANVLTF
NA	TRBV6-6	NA	TRBJ1-5	TGTGCCAGCACCCGCCTGGGGGCTGATAGCAATCAGCCCCAGCATTTT	CASTRLGADSNQPQHF
TRBD2	TRBV6-7	NA	TRBJ2-1	TGTGCCAGCAGCCCCAGGGGCACTACTAGCGGGAGGCATGAGCAGTTCTTC	CASSPRGTTSGRHEQFF
NA	TRBV9	NA	TRBJ2-7	TGTGCCAGCAGCGCCACAGGGTACGATACCTACGAGCAGTACTTC	CASSATGYDTYEQYF
TRBD2	TRBV28	NA	TRBJ2-7	TGTGCCAGCTTCGGTAGACTAGCGGGATTTGCCCAGTACTTC	CASFGRLAGFAQYF
NA	TRBV27	few	TRBJ2-7	TGTGCCAGCAGTTACGGGATTATGGGGGAGCAGTACTTC	CASSYGIMGEQYF
NA	TRBV11-2	NA	TRBJ2-2	TGTGCCAGCAGCTCCCGGAGGGCTTTCGCCGGGGAGCTGTTTTTT	CASSSRRAFAGELFF
TRBD1	TRBV5-4	few	TRBJ1-1	TGTGCCAGCAGAACCGGGACAGAAAACACTGAAGCTTTCTTT	CASRTGTENTEAFF
NA	TRBV2	NA	TRBJ2-7	TGTGCCAGCAGTGCCCTAGGATACGAGCAGTACTTC	CASSALGYEQYF
TRBD2	TRBV9	NA	TRBJ2-3	TGTGCCAGCAGCACACAAGCGGGAGCCAGCACAGATACGCAGTATTTT	CASSTQAGASTDTQYF
NA	TRBV28	NA	TRBJ2-6	TGTGCCACCGTCCGCTCTGGGGCCAACGTCCTGACTTTC	CATVRSGANVLTF
NA	TRBV5-1	NA	TRBJ1-1	TGCGCCAGCACACGGGGGGATGGCACTGAAGCTTTCTTT	CASTRGDGTEAFF
NA	TRBV5-8	NA	TRBJ1-1	TGTGCCAGCAGCTTTGGAACAGGGTGGTTGGACACTGAAGCTTTCTTT	CASSFGTGWLDTEAFF
NA	TRBV20-1	few	TRBJ1-1	TGCAGTGCAGCGCTGAACACTGAAGCTTTCTTT	CSAALNTEAFF
TRBD1	TRBV4-3	few	TRBJ2-5	TGCGCCAGCAGCCGGGACAGACAAGAGACCCAGTACTTC	CASSRDRQETQYF
NA	TRBV4-1	NA	TRBJ1-2	TGCGCCAGCAGCCAAGATTCTTATGGCTACACCTTC	CASSQDSYGYTF
NA	TRBV7-2	NA	TRBJ1-3	TGTGCCAGCAGCTTAAAAAACAGGGCGATCTCTGGAAACACCATATATTTT	CASSLKNRAISGNTIYF
TRBD1	TRBV5-6	NA	TRBJ1-2	TGTGCCAGCAGCCCCGGACAGGGGGTTAACTATGGCTACACCTTC	CASSPGQGVNYGYTF
NA	TRBV30	NA	TRBJ1-1	TGTGCCTGGAGTTCCGGGAAGAACACTGAAGCTTTCTTT	CAWSSGKNTEAFF
NA	TRBV7-9	NA	TRBJ1-1	TGTGCCAGCAGCCCCTGGACAAGTACTGAAGCTTTCTTT	CASSPWTSTEAFF
NA	TRBV9	few	TRBJ1-5	TGTGCCAGCAGCGTCTCCCCCGGGGATCAGCCCCAGCATTTT	CASSVSPGDQPQHF
TRBD1	TRBV30	NA	TRBJ2-2	TGTGCTTGGGACAGGCCGGATTCGAACACCGGGGAGCTGTTTTTT	CAWDRPDSNTGELFF
NA	TRBV9	NA	TRBJ1-1	TGTGCCAGCAGCCCTCACAGAGTTATGAACACTGAAGCTTTCTTT	CASSPHRVMNTEAFF
NA	TRBV5-1	once	TRBJ2-3	TGCGCCAGCAGCTTGGGAGGCGGAAGGACAGATACGCAGTATTTT	CASSLGGGRTDTQYF
NA	TRBV30	NA	TRBJ1-6	TGTGCCTGGCGGACCGGGACAAATATACCCCTCCACTTT	CAWRTGTNIPLHF
TRBD2	TRBV30	few	TRBJ2-3	TGTGCCTGGAGCAGATTAGCGGGGGGCACAGATACGCAGTATTTT	CAWSRLAGGTDTQYF